What follows is one TCR beta chain and its context. Antigen: not known. This sample stems from a study of cytomegalovirus exposure and HLA in healthy donors. Study-level results: Most TCR sequences were seen very rarely across donors, but some public TCRs occurred in many. Cytomegalovirus status, reportedly, was diagnosed with high specificity and sensitivity by the classifier.

The study ran its PCR with 60 Vbeta and 13 Jbeta primers. Libraries were prepared by immunoSEQ multiplex PCR; TCRdb keeps only in-frame clonotypes and omits some of them. The sample lists 170,000 or so clones; 75% to 80% were seen once. Among the donors, all were healthy bone marrow donors. CDR1 and CDR2 from the germline V gene are SGDLS and YYNGEE. CDR3 length: 16 residues. V and J are TRBV9 and TRBJ2-5; perhaps TRBD1 as D (6 bases). Near its end, the DNA agrees better with TRBJ2-7, so the J call may be wrong. The sample comprised PBMCs. The clonotype comes from a woman between 40 and 50 years old in good health and CMV-seronegative. The CDR3 spells CASSPYPGTTLYEQYF. CDR3 bases: TGTGCCAGCAGCCCATACCCCGGGACAACGCTCTACGAGCAGTACTTC.